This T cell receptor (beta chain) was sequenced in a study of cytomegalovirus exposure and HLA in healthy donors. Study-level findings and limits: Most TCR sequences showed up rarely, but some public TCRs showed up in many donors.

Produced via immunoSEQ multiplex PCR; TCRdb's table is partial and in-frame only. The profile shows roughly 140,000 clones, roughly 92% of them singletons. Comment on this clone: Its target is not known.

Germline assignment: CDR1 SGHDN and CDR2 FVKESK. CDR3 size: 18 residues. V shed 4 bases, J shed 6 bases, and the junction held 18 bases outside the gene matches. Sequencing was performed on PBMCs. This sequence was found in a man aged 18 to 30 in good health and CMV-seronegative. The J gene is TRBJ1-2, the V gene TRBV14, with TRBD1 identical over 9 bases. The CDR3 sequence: CASSPHLVPGQGSNGYTF. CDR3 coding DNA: TGTGCCAGCAGCCCCCACCTCGTCCCGGGACAGGGTTCGAATGGCTACACCTTC.